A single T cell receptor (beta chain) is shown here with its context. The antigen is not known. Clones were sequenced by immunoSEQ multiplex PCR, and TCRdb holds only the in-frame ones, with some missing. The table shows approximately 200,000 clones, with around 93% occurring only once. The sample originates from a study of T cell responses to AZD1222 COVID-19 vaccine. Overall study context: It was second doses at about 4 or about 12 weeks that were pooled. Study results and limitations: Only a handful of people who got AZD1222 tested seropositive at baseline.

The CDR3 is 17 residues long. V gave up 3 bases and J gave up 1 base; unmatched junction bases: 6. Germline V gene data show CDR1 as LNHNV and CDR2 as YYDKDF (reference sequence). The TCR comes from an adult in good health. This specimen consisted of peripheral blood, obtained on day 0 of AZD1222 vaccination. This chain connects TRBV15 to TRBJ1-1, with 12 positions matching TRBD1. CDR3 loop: CATSSRDRGLANTEAFF. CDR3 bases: TGTGCCACCAGCAGCCGGGACAGGGGGCTTGCGAACACTGAAGCTTTCTTT.